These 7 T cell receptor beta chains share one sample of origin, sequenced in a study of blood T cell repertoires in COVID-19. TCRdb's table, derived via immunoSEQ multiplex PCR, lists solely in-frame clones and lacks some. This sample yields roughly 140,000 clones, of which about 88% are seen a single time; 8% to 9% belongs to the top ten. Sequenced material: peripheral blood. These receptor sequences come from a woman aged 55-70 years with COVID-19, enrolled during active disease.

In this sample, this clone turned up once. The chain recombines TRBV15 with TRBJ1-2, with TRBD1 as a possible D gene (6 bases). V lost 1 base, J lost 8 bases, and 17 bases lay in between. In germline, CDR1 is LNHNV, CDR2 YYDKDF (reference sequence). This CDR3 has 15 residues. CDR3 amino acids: CATSRVPGHGGGYTF. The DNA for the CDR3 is TGTGCCACCAGCAGAGTCCCGGGACATGGAGGCGGCTACACCTTC.

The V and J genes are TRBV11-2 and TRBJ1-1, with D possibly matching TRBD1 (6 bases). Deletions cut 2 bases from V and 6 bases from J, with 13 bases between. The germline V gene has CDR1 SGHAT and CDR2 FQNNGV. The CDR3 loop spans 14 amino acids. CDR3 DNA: TGTGCCAGCAGCTTATTTGGGGGGGGCCCTGAAGCTTTCTTT. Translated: CASSLFGGGPEAFF.

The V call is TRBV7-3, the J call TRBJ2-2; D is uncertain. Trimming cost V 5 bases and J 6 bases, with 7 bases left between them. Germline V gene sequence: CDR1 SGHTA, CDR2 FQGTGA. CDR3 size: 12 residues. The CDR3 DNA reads TGTGCCAGCAGCCACAGACCCGGGGAGCTGTTTTTT. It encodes CASSHRPGELFF.

CDR3 in DNA: TGTGCCAGTAGTTCCGGGACAGGGACAAATCAGCCCCAGCATTTT. Its translation is CASSSGTGTNQPQHF. V and J are TRBV19 and TRBJ1-5; TRBD1 matches 9 bases. V lost 5 bases, J lost 4 bases, and 6 bases stayed unmatched. This CDR3 contains 15 residues. Germline assignment: CDR1 LNHDA and CDR2 SQIVND (reference sequence).

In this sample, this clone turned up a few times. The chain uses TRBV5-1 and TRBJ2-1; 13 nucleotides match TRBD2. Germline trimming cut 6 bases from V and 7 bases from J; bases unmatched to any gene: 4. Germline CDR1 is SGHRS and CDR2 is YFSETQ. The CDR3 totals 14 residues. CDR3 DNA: TGCGCCAGCACTCGGACTAGCGGGAGTAATGAGCAGTTCTTC. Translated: CASTRTSGSNEQFF. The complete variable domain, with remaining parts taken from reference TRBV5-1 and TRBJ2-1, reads KAGVTQTPRYLIKTRGQQVTLSCSPISGHRSVSWYQQTPGQGLQFLFEYFSETQRNKGNFPGRFSGRQFSNSRSEMNVSTLELGDSALYLCASTRTSGSNEQFFGPGTRLTVL.

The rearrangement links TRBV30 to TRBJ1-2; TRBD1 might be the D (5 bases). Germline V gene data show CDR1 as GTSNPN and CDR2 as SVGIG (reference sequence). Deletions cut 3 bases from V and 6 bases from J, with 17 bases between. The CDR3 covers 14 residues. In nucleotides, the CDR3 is TGTGCCTGGAGCTTAAGTCGGGGGAGAGATGGCTACACCTTC. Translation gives CAWSLSRGRDGYTF.

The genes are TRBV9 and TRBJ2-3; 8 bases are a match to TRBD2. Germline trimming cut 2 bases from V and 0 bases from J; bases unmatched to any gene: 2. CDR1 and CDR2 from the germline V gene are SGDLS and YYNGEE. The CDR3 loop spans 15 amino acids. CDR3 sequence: CASSVTSGSTDTQYF. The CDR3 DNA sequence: TGTGCCAGCAGCGTTACTAGCGGAAGCACAGATACGCAGTATTTT.